The subject of this entry is one TCR beta chain. This clone was counted once. Its antigen target is currently unknown. Base qualities are not recorded, but no much larger clone differs from it by a single base. This specimen's time point label, per the study, means: baseline before first vaccination. Samples from vaccinated people were obtained from the UK trials COV001 and COV002, which included a single-blind randomized controlled phase 2/3 trial of AZD1222 (ChAdOx1 nCoV-19) in healthy adults. For TCRbeta chain sequencing, PBMC samples from trial participants were taken at day 0 and at day 28 after the second dose. The data stem from a study of T cell responses to AZD1222 COVID-19 vaccine (dated by TCRdb to about 2021). Regarding the research as a whole: AZD1222 recipients with second doses at about 4 weeks or about 12 weeks were pooled, because spike-specific TCR depth and breadth did not differ between schedules. TCR sequencing was performed for roughly 250 trial participants, of whom roughly 200 were given two doses of AZD1222 and around 25 were given two doses of MenACWY control vaccine. Trial participants were enrolled by age into 18-55, 56-69 and 70-plus year subgroups, with about 150, 27 and 61 TCR-sequenced participants respectively.

The CDR3 regions of human TCRbeta chains were analyzed by immunosequencing. Concerning the study's data processing: TCRs in the repertoires were compared against a reference library of SARS-CoV-2-specific TCRs that had been generated with the MIRA antigen-specificity platform. Breadth was defined as the fraction of unique TCRs that were SARS-CoV-2-associated, and depth was defined as the fraction of total T cells that were SARS-CoV-2-associated. Using the MIRA data, every spike-specific TCR was mapped to the spike region that the TCR reacted to and assigned to either a CD4 or a CD8 class. Log10-transformed breadth and depth values were compared by one-way ANOVA with Sidak's multiple comparisons tests. Not all clones reach the TCRdb copy of this immuneACCESS table, which keeps in-frame sequences only. Checked studies attribute under half of the gap to unresolved V genes and leave the rest unexplained. That table gives V, J and clone size, and the DNA gave D and trimming. The sample data list 100,000 to 150,000 clones, and about 87% of these were observed just once. Clones ranked in the top ten supply around 6% of the sample.

CDR1 and CDR2 were assigned from the germline V gene (reference sequence) as SGHNT and YYREEE. The germline ends are 9 bases apart after V is trimmed by 0 bases and J by 3 bases. The CDR3 contains 14 residues, cysteine and phenylalanine counted. Just the 42-base CDR3 DNA is kept, in frame starting at base 1. The investigation overall reported the following: The 56-69-year group was small, and its depth increase did not reach significance, likely because of low power. Because no day 14 peak-response samples were available, the repertoires could be characterized only after the peak T cell response. Only five to seven AZD1222 recipients were SARS-CoV-2 seropositive at baseline, limiting conclusions about previously exposed vaccinees. The whole spike protein was spanned by vaccine-associated CD4 TCRs, and dominant responses were seen in regions 160-218 and 743-854. A significant rise in spike-specific TCR breadth and depth was observed after two AZD1222 doses relative to day 0 and relative to MenACWY recipients. Most participants were white British and females outnumbered males, and the authors suggested that clonal diversity may have been underestimated. Reportedly, close to half of the unique spike-specific TCRs recognized epitopes lying outside the regions that are mutated in the B.1.351 and B.1.1.7 variants.

The starting material was peripheral blood, obtained on day 0 of AZD1222 vaccination. The receptor comes from an adult in good health. This chain is built from TRBV5-4 and TRBJ1-2; the D gene remains uncertain. The DNA reads as follows: TGTGCCAGCAGCTTGGTGGCGGTGGACTATGGCTACACCTTC. Translation gives CASSLVAVDYGYTF.